This TCR beta chain emerged from a study of technical replicates of blood from several donors. The method was immunoSEQ multiplex PCR; TCRdb's version includes in-frame clones alone and lacks a portion of them. Of 80,000 to 100,000 clones listed, 90% to 97% are singletons. With 1 base removed from V and 3 bases from J, the gap between germline ends came to 6 bases. Per the germline V gene, CDR1 is SEHNR and CDR2 is FQNEAQ (reference sequence). The CDR3 contains 13 residues. Sequencing was performed on T cells isolated from PBMCs. J is TRBJ1-2 and V is TRBV7-9; no clear D gene. This TCR derives from a human donor in good health. CDR3 region: CASSLELYYGYTF. The CDR3 DNA is TGTGCCAGCAGCTTAGAGCTGTACTATGGCTACACCTTC.